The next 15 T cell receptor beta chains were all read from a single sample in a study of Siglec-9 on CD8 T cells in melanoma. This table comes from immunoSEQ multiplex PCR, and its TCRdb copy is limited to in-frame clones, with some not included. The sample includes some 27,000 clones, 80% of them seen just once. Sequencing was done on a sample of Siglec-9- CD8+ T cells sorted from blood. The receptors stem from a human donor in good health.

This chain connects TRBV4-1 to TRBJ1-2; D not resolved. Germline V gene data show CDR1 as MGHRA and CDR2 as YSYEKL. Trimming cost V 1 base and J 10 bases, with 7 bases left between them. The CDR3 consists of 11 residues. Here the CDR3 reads CASSQAAVYTF. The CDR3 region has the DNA TGCGCCAGCAGCCAAGCGGCGGTCTACACCTTC.

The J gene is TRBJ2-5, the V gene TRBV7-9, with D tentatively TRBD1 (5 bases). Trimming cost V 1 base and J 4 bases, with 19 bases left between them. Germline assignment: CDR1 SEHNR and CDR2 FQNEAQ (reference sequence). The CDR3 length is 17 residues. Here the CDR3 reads CASSLEIAQVKGETQYF. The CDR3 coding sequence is TGTGCCAGCAGCTTAGAGATTGCACAGGTCAAAGGAGAGACCCAGTACTTC.

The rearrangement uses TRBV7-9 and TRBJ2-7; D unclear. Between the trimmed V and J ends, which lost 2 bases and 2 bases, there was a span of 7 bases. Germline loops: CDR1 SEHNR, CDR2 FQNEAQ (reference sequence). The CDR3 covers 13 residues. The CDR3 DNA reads TGTGCCAGCAGCTTATCAGTGGCCTACGAGCAGTACTTC. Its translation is CASSLSVAYEQYF.

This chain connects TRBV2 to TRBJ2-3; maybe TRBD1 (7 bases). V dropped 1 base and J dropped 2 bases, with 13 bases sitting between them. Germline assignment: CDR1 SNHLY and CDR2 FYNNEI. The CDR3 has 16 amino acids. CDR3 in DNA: TGTGCCAGCAGTGAAGGTGCAGGGGGGATCACAGATACGCAGTATTTT. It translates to CASSEGAGGITDTQYF.

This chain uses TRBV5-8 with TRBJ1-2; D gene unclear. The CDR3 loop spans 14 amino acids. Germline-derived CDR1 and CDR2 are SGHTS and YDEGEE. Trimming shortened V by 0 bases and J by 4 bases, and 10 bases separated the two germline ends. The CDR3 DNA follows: TGTGCCAGCAGCTTGGCCGGCACGTTCTATGGCTACACCTTC. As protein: CASSLAGTFYGYTF. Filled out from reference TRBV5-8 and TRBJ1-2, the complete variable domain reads EAGVTQSPTHLIKTRGQQATLRCSPISGHTSVYWYQQALGLGLQFLLWYDEGEERNRGNFPPRFSGRQFPNYSSELNVNALELEDSALYLCASSLAGTFYGYTFGSGTRLTVV.

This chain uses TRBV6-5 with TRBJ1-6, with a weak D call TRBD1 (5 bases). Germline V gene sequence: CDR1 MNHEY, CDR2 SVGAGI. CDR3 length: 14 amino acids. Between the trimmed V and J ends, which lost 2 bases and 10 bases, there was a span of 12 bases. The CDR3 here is CASSYPPRGSPLHF. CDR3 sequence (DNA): TGTGCCAGCAGTTACCCCCCCCGGGGGTCACCCCTCCACTTT.

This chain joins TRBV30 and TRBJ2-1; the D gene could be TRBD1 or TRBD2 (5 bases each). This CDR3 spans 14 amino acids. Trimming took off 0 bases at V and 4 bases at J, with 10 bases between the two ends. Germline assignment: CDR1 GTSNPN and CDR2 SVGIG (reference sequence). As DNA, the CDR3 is TGTGCCTGGAGTGTACGGGACGGATACAATGAGCAGTTCTTC. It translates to CAWSVRDGYNEQFF.

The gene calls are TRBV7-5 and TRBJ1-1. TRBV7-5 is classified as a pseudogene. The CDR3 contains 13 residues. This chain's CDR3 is CASSSSANTEAFF. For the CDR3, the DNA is TGTGCCAGCAGCTCCTCGGCGAACACTGAAGCTTTCTTT.

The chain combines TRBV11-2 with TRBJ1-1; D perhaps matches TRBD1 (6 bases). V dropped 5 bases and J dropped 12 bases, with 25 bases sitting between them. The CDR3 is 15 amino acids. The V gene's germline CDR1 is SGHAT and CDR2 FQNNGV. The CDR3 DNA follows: TGTGCCAGCAGCGTCCCCCCCCGCTCTGGGCAGGGGACTTTCTTT. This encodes CASSVPPRSGQGTFF.

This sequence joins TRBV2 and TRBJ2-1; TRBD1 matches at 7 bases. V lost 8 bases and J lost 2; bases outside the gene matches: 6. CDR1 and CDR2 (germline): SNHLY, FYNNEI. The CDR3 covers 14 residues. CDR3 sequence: CASAAGTAYNEQFF. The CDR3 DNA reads TGTGCCAGCGCTGCCGGGACAGCCTACAATGAGCAGTTCTTC.

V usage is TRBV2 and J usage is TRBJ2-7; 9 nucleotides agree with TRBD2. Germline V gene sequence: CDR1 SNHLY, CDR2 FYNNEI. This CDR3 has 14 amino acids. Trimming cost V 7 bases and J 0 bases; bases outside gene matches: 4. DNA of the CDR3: TGTGCCAGCACGGATAGCGGGAGCTCCTACGAGCAGTACGTC. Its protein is CASTDSGSSYEQYV.

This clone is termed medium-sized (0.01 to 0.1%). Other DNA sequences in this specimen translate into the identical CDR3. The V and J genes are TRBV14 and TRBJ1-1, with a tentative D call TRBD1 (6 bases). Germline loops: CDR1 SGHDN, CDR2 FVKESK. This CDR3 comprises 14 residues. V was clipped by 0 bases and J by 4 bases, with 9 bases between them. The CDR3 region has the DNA TGTGCCAGCAGCCAAGAAAGGGGGAGCACTGAAGCTTTCTTT. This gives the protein CASSQERGSTEAFF. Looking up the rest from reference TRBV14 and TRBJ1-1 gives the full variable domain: EAGVTQFPSHSVIEKGQTVTLRCDPISGHDNLYWYRRVMGKEIKFLLHFVKESKQDESGMPNNRFLAERTGGTYSTLKVQPAELEDSGVYFCASSQERGSTEAFFGQGTRLTVV.

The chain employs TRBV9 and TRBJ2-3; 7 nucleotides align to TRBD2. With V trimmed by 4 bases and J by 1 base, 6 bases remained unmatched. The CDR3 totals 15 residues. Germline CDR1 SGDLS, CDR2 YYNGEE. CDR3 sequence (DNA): TGTGCCAGCAGCTTCGGGGGGAAGGGCACAGATACGCAGTATTTT. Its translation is CASSFGGKGTDTQYF.

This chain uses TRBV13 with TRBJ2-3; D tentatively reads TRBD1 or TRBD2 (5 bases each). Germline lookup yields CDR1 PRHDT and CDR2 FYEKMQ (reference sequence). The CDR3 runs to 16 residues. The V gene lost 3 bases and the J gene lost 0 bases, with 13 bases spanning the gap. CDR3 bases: TGTGCCAGCAGCTTCTCCGGGACCCTAAGCACAGATACGCAGTATTTT. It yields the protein CASSFSGTLSTDTQYF.

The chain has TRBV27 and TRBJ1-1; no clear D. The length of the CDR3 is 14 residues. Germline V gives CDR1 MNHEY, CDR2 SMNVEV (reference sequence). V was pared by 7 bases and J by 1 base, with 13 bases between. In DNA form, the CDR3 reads TGTGCCAGCACCCCAAACGGCCCGAACACTGAAGCTTTCTTT. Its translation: CASTPNGPNTEAFF.